Reported below is one TCR beta chain. The antigen this receptor binds is unknown. The record has no base qualities; no much larger clone is one base away. V and J are trimmed by 2 bases and 6 bases, and the gene matches miss 8 bases of the junction. The germline V gene gives CDR1 as MGHRA and CDR2 as YSYEKL. Reading from cysteine to phenylalanine, the CDR3 counts 17 amino acids. Only the CDR3 DNA stays, 51 bases, in frame from base 1. These data come from a study of blood T cell repertoires in COVID-19 (dated by TCRdb to 2018 to 2020). About the study as a whole: Samples covering the acute and convalescent phases of COVID-19 were provided by collaborators in the United States, Italy and Spain. Where HLA class I and class II types were available, the types were taken from metadata supplied by the sample provider, not from assay-based typing. The repertoires were released in a freely available public database meant as a resource for research on the immune response to SARS-CoV-2. The sample metadata nearly always contained a de-identified subject ID, COVID-19 status, age in years and sex. The samples were drawn from the first 160 participants of the ongoing ImmuneRACE study and from some 1,300 subjects provided by 6 global collaborators. Subjects who had been exposed to COVID-19, were actively infected with it, or had recovered from it provided the deeply sampled blood TCRbeta repertoires that made up the dataset. The prospective study material was composed of cDNA or gDNA derived from T cells, B-cell-depleted T cells, or PBMCs. The research as a whole found: The amount of clinical and demographic metadata varied by source and participant and was provided uncurated.

TCRbeta CDR3 regions were amplified from genomic DNA using the immunoSEQ Assay, a bias-controlled multiplex PCR. Regarding the original processing steps: Nucleated cell counts per sample were estimated from amplification of reference gene primers within the assay. Sequence reads were collapsed and filtered to measure the absolute abundance of every unique TCRbeta CDR3 rearrangement. For each sample, productive Simpson clonality was calculated as the square root of Simpson's diversity index over productive rearrangements. TCRdb mirrors the immuneACCESS table, restricted to in-frame sequences. Some clones are absent from its copies; in checked studies, under half trace to an unresolved V gene, and the reason for the others is unknown. That table is the source of V, J and clone size, and D and trimming were worked out from the DNA. Counted in this sample were around 74,000 clones; approximately 90% of them appeared once. Roughly 8% of the sample rests with the top ten.

The collaborating institutions used their own protocols to collect whole blood in K2EDTA tubes. For TCRbeta analysis, collaborators shipped samples in one of three forms: frozen whole blood, isolated PBMCs, or DNA extracted from either of those sample types. Specimen: peripheral blood. The TCR was taken from a man aged 25-40 years with acute or convalescent COVID-19. In this chain, TRBV4-1 is recombined with TRBJ2-1; TRBD2 lines up with 12 middle nucleotides. The CDR3 here reads CASSQSSSGRAANEQFF. The DNA sequence is as follows: TGCGCCAGCAGCCAATCCTCTAGCGGGAGGGCCGCCAATGAGCAGTTCTTC.